This record looks at one TCR beta chain sequence and its context. It has no known antigen specificity. No quality values exist for individual bases; no much larger clone is one base distant. This entry belongs to a study of T cell changes during pregnancy in multiple sclerosis (dated by TCRdb to the late 2010s). Context from the whole study: In women with multiple sclerosis, the researchers looked at how the T cell repertoire shifted as pregnancy progressed.

Sequences MGHRA (CDR1) and YSYEKL (CDR2) are obtained from the germline V gene. Spanning cysteine to phenylalanine, the CDR3 consists of 16 amino acids. Only CDR3 DNA is held: 48 bases, read in frame from base 1. Trimming takes 3 bases from V and 7 bases from J, and the germline ends sit 16 bases apart. The method behind the library was the immunoSEQ multiplex PCR assay. TCRdb mirrors the immuneACCESS table, restricted to in-frame sequences. Some clones are absent from its copies; in checked studies, under half trace to an unresolved V gene, and the reason for the others is unknown. In all, the sample holds some 100,000 clones, and approximately 92% of those were seen once. Clones ranked in the top ten supply 1% to 1.5% of the sample.

The TCR sequence derives from a female donor with multiple sclerosis, enrolled in a pregnancy study. Here the sequenced sample was peripheral blood, taken in the second trimester of pregnancy. Recombination connected TRBV4-1 to TRBJ1-6; possibly the D gene is TRBD1, per 6 matching bases. At the DNA level, the sequence is TGCGCCAGCAGCCAGGCGTGGACAGAGACCAATTCACCCCTCCACTTT. This codes for CASSQAWTETNSPLHF.